A single sample gave rise to the 16 T cell receptor beta chains below, sequenced in a study of T cells in Graves' hyperthyroidism and ophthalmopathy. Using RNA transcripts as the source, TCR beta CDR3 regions were amplified. First-round RT-PCR with HTBI primers amplified the TCR CDR3 region. TCRdb reprocessed the multiplex PCR reads via MiXCR and lists one record per CDR3 protein. The sample has about 52,000 distinct CDR3 sequences; less than 50% are singletons. The sample taken for sequencing was blood. These receptors all come from a woman aged 45-65 years with Graves' ophthalmopathy.

V and J are TRBV20-1 and TRBJ2-1; 9 nucleotides align to TRBD2. V lost 3 bases and J lost 5; bases outside the gene matches: 14. CDR3 length: 17 amino acids. The germline V gene encodes CDR1 DFQATT and CDR2 SNEGSKA (reference sequence). CDR3 in DNA: TGCAGTGCTAGGAGGCGCTTAGCGGGAGCGAGAAACAATGAGCAGTTCTTC. It is translated as CSARRRLAGARNNEQFF.

This clonotype was detected a few times. The chain uses TRBV7-2 and TRBJ1-5; D uncertain. The CDR3 spans 15 residues. Germline V gene data show CDR1 as SGHTA and CDR2 as FQGNSA. The V end lost 0 bases, the J end lost 11 bases, and 17 bases lay between the germline ends. The CDR3 sequence is CASSLAGVYQETQHF. The CDR3 DNA is TGTGCCAGCAGCTTAGCGGGAGTGTACCAAGAGACCCAGCATTTT.

This clonotype occurred many times. This chain links TRBV11-2 with TRBJ2-3, with 8 nucleotides matching TRBD1. Germline CDR1 SGHAT, CDR2 FQNNGV. Trimming removed 3 bases from V and 5 bases from J; junction bases left unmatched: 4. The CDR3 has 14 amino acids. CDR3 amino acids: CASSFGQGEDTQYF. CDR3 DNA sequence: TGTGCCAGCAGCTTCGGACAGGGTGAAGATACGCAGTATTTT.

This clonotype was recorded once. A much larger clone lies a single base off, so this may be a read error. This chain uses TRBV4-1 with TRBJ1-5; 9 nucleotides agree with TRBD1. The germline gives CDR1 MGHRA, CDR2 YSYEKL. The CDR3 contains 16 residues. CDR3 nucleotides: TGCGCCAGCGGCCAAGAGCGGACAGGGGTCAATCAGCCCCAGCATTTT. This gives the protein CASGQERTGVNQPQHF.

This clonotype was seen repeatedly, ten times or more. The chain couples TRBV25-1 to TRBJ2-2; D is ambiguous. The V gene's germline CDR1 is MGHDK and CDR2 SYGVNS. Trimming cost V 7 bases and J 13 bases, with 13 bases left between them. The CDR3 totals 11 residues. The CDR3, as DNA: TGTGCCAGCATGTCTTCATGGGTGCTGTTTTTT. Translation: CASMSSWVLFF.

This clonotype is medium-sized by share. The chain recombines TRBV10-3 with TRBJ1-2, with TRBD1 matching 7 bases. This CDR3 comprises 16 residues. Losses at the gene ends were 0 bases for V and 8 bases for J; bases not matched to a gene: 12. Germline V gene data show CDR1 as ENHRY and CDR2 as SYGVKD. In DNA, the CDR3 is TGTGCCATCAGTGAGTCTCGGGACAGCCCTCAACTGGGCTACACCTTC. This encodes CAISESRDSPQLGYTF.

In its sample, this clonotype was seen a few times. The chain has TRBV6-5 and TRBJ2-4; 10 bases are a match to TRBD1. The CDR3 is made up of 17 amino acids. Germline CDR1 reads MNHEY; CDR2 reads SVGAGI. J gave up 0 bases and V 10 bases, and 12 bases lay outside the gene matches. CDR3 sequence: CATSGQGFGVAKNIQYF. The CDR3 DNA is TGTGCCACCTCGGGACAGGGGTTTGGGGTAGCCAAAAACATTCAGTACTTC.

This clonotype was observed many times. V gene TRBV7-8 combines with J gene TRBJ2-3; 7 bases fit TRBD2. CDR1 and CDR2 (germline): SGHVS, FQNEAQ. The length of the CDR3 is 15 residues. Losses at the gene ends were 8 bases for V and 3 bases for J; bases not matched to a gene: 11. The CDR3 reads CASSKEGGPTDTQYF. The DNA for the CDR3 is TGTGCCAGCTCTAAAGAGGGAGGGCCTACAGATACGCAGTATTTT.

The chain links TRBV20-1 to TRBJ2-7; unclear D gene. The CDR3 extends over 12 amino acids. Trimming took off 5 bases at V and 2 bases at J, with 10 bases between the two ends. Germline CDR1 reads DFQATT; CDR2 reads SNEGSKA (reference sequence). The CDR3 protein is CSAFPGPYEQYF. The CDR3, as DNA: TGCAGTGCTTTCCCCGGCCCCTACGAGCAGTACTTC.

The chain recombines TRBV20-1 with TRBJ1-1; D possibly corresponds to TRBD1 (5 bases). The germline V gene has CDR1 DFQATT and CDR2 SNEGSKA (reference sequence). Trimming took off 6 bases at V and 1 base at J, with 27 bases between the two ends. This CDR3 has 18 residues. CDR3 in amino acids: CSARPYTGAGRSNTEAFF. CDR3 sequence (DNA): TGCAGTGCGCGTCCGTACACCGGGGCAGGGAGGTCGAACACTGAAGCTTTCTTT.

The chain combines TRBV2 with TRBJ1-2; a possible D gene is TRBD1 (5 bases). Trimming stripped 5 bases from V and 12 bases from J, with 16 bases between. The CDR3 is 12 residues long. Germline V lookup: CDR1 SNHLY, CDR2 FYNNEI. CDR3 in DNA: TGTGCCAGCAGTTATCAGGGTGCTGGAGACACCTTC. As protein: CASSYQGAGDTF.

Only a few counts were recorded for this clonotype. The rearrangement links TRBV5-5 to TRBJ2-4; TRBD1 aligns across 8 bases. Trimming took 4 bases from V and 1 from J; bases not matched to a gene: 1. Germline CDR1 and CDR2: SGHKS and YYEKEE (reference sequence). The CDR3 sequence is 14 residues long. This CDR3 reads CASSRQGAKNIQYF. Written as DNA, the CDR3 is TGTGCCAGCAGCCGACAGGGGGCCAAAAACATTCAGTACTTC.

This chain uses TRBV5-1 with TRBJ1-3, with D tentatively TRBD1 (6 bases). The length of the CDR3 is 17 residues. The V end was cut by 0 bases, the J end by 0 bases, with 13 bases between. CDR1 and CDR2 (germline): SGHRS, YFSETQ. The CDR3 loop reads CASSLDGTPVSGNTIYF. The CDR3 coding sequence is TGCGCCAGCAGCTTGGACGGGACACCCGTCTCTGGAAACACCATATATTTT.

There are many counts of this clonotype. The chain combines TRBV4-1 with TRBJ1-4; D is perhaps TRBD1 (6 bases). Germline assignment: CDR1 MGHRA and CDR2 YSYEKL. The CDR3 contains 16 residues. The V gene lost 0 bases and the J gene lost 0 bases, with 8 bases spanning the gap. CDR3 loop: CASSQDTGTTNEKLFF. The CDR3 DNA reads TGCGCCAGCAGCCAAGACACAGGGACAACTAATGAAAAACTGTTTTTT.

There are many counts of this clonotype. The chain recombines TRBV7-3 with TRBJ2-1; 7 nucleotides agree with TRBD2. There are 15 residues in the CDR3. Germline loops: CDR1 SGHTA, CDR2 FQGTGA. V was pared by 4 bases and J by 10 bases, with 13 bases of the junction left unmatched. The CDR3 here is CASSSNAGTIIEQFF. The CDR3 DNA sequence: TGTGCCAGCAGCTCAAACGCCGGGACTATCATCGAGCAGTTCTTC. The variable domain in full, completed from reference TRBV7-3 and TRBJ2-1, reads GAGVSQTPSNKVTEKGKYVELRCDPISGHTALYWYRQSLGQGPEFLIYFQGTGAADDSGLPNDRFFAVRPEGSVSTLKIQRTERGDSAVYLCASSSNAGTIIEQFFGPGTRLTVL.

For this clonotype: One junction end does not reproduce the germline sequence, and a read error may be involved. V is TRBV11-1 and J is TRBJ2-2, with D perhaps matching TRBD1 or TRBD2 (6 bases each). The CDR3 sequence is 15 residues long. CDR1 and CDR2 from the germline V gene are SGHAT and FQDESV (reference sequence). The CDR3 sequence: CASSLAGGLAGELFF. The CDR3 region has the DNA TGTGCCAGCAGCTTAGCAGGGGGACTCGCCGGGGAGCTGTTCTTT. The full variable domain, in which reference TRBV11-1 and TRBJ2-2 provide the parts outside the CDR3, is EAEVAQSPRYKITEKSQAVAFWCDPISGHATLYWYRQILGQGPELLVQFQDESVVDDSQLPKDRFSAERLKGVDSTLKIQPAELGDSAMYLCASSLAGGLAGELFFGEGSRLTVL.